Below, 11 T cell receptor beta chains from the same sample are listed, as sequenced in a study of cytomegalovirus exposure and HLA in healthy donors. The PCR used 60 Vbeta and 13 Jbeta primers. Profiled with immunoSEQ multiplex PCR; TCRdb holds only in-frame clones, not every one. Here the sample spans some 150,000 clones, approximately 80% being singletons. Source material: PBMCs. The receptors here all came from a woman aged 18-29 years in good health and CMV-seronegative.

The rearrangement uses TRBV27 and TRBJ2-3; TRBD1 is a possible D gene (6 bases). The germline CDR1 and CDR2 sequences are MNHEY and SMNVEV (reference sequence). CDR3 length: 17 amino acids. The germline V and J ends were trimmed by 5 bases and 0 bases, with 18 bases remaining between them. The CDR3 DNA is TGTGCCAGCAGTCCACGCGAAGGGGGAAGAAGCACAGATACGCAGTATTTT. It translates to CASSPREGGRSTDTQYF.

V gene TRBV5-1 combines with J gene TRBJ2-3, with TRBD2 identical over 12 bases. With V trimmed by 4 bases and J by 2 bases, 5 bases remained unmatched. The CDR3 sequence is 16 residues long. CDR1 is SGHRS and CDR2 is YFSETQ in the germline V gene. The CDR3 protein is CASSIGLAGTTDTQYF. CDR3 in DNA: TGCGCCAGCAGCATAGGACTAGCGGGGACCACAGATACGCAGTATTTT.

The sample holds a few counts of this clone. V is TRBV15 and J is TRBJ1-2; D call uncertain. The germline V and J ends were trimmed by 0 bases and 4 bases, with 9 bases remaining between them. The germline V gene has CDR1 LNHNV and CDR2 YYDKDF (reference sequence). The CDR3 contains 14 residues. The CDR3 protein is CATSRETVRYGYTF. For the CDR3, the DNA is TGTGCCACCAGCAGAGAAACGGTGCGCTATGGCTACACCTTC.

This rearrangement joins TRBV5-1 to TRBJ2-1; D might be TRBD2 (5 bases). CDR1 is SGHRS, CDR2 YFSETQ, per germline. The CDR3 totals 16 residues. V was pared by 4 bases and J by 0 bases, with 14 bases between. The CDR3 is CASSDDRGSSYNEQFF. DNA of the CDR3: TGCGCCAGCAGCGACGATAGAGGGAGCTCCTACAATGAGCAGTTCTTC.

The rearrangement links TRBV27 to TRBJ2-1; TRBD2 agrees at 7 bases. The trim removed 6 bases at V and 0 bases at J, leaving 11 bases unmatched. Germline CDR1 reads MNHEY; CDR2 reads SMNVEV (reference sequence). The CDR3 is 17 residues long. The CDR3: CASRRLAAYHSYNEQFF. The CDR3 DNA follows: TGTGCCAGCAGGAGGCTAGCGGCGTATCACTCCTACAATGAGCAGTTCTTC.

The chain's CDR3 is CASSPAAGVQETQYF. The CDR3 DNA reads TGTGCCAGCTCACCGGCGGCGGGGGTGCAAGAGACCCAGTACTTC. The gene calls are TRBV18 and TRBJ2-5; 7 nucleotides match TRBD2. Germline CDR1 and CDR2: KGHSH and LQKENI. The V segment lost 3 bases and the J segment 2 bases; nucleotides outside the gene matches: 6. CDR3 length: 15 amino acids.

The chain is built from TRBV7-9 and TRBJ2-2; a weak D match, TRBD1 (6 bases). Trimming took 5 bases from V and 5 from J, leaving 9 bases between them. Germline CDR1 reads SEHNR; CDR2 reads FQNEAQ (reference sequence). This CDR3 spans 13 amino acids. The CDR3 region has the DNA TGTGCCAGCAGCCCCCAGGGGACCGGGGAGCTGTTTTTT. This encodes CASSPQGTGELFF.

CDR3 DNA sequence: TGCGCCAGCAGCTTGTGGGTTGGACAGAACACTGAAGCTTTCTTT. It encodes CASSLWVGQNTEAFF. V gene TRBV5-1 combines with J gene TRBJ1-1; weak D call: TRBD1 (5 bases). This CDR3 spans 15 amino acids. CDR1 is SGHRS, CDR2 YFSETQ, per germline. V shed 1 base and J shed 1 base, with 11 bases lying between them.

As DNA, the CDR3 is TGTGCCAGCAGTTACGGTCTCGGGGACTCCTACGAGCAGTACTTC. Translating it yields CASSYGLGDSYEQYF. The V gene is TRBV6-5, the J gene TRBJ2-7, with D tentatively TRBD2 (5 bases). V lost 2 bases and J 0 bases, leaving 11 bases between the germline ends. Germline CDR1 MNHEY, CDR2 SVGAGI. This CDR3 has 15 residues.

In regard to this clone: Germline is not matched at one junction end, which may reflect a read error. The CDR3 DNA reads as TGTGCTAGCAGCTTAGGGGCGGGAGCGATATACGAGCAGTACTTC. It yields the protein CASSLGAGAIYEQYF. The genes are TRBV7-7 and TRBJ2-7; TRBD2 aligns across 7 bases. This CDR3 is 15 amino acids long. Germline CDR1 reads SSHAT; CDR2 reads FNYEAQ (reference sequence).

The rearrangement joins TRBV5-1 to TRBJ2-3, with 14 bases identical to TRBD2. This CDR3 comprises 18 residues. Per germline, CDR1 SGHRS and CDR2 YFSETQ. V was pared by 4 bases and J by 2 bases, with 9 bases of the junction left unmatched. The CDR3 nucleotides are TGCGCCAGCAGCATGGGACTAGCGGGAGCGACCTCCACAGATACGCAGTATTTT. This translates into CASSMGLAGATSTDTQYF.